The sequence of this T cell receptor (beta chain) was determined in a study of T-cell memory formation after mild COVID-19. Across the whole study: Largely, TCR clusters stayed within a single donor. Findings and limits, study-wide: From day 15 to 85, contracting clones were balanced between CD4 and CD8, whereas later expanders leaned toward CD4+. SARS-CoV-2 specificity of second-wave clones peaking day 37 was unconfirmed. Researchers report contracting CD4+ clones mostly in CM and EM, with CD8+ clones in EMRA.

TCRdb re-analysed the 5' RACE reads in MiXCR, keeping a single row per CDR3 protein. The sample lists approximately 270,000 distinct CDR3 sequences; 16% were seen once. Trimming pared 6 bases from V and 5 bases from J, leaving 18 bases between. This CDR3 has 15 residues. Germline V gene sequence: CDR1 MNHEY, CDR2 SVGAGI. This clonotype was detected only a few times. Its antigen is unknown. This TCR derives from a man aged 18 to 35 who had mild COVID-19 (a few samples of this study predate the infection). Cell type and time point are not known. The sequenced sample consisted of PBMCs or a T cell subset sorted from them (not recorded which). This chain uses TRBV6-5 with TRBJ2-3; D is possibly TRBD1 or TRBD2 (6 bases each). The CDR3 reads CASSRGPGAEDTQYF. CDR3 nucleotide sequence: TGTGCCAGCAGCCGTGGCCCGGGGGCGGAAGATACGCAGTATTTT.